This T cell receptor beta chain originates from a study of blood T cell repertoires in COVID-19. Across the study: The United States, Italy and Spain supplied acute and convalescent COVID-19 samples. PBMCs, B-cell-depleted T cells, or T cells provided the cDNA or gDNA that made up the material.

How the authors handled the data: Scientists estimated how many nucleated cells there were by amplifying reference gene primers. Clones were read by immunoSEQ multiplex PCR, and TCRdb kept only the in-frame ones, dropping some. V, J and clone size reflect that table, while D and trimming were determined from the DNA. Of about 69,000 clones detected, roughly 89% appear once; the ten largest clones hold 4.5% to 5%. The V gene end was trimmed by 6 bases and the J gene end by 2 bases; junction bases not matched to a gene: 9. CDR1 is MRHNA and CDR2 is SNTAGT in the germline V gene. The CDR3 sequence is 15 residues long.

Sample: peripheral blood. The source of this sequence is a woman aged 45-60 years with active COVID-19. This rearrangement joins TRBV6-4 to TRBJ2-7; 8 bases agree with TRBD2. The CDR3 here is CASSAGVAGPYEQYF. DNA of the CDR3: TGTGCCAGCAGCGCCGGCGTAGCGGGACCCTACGAGCAGTACTTC.